Listed below are T cell receptor beta chains from one sample, sequenced in a study of blood T cell repertoires in COVID-19. Measured with immunoSEQ multiplex PCR; TCRdb has only the in-frame clones, and not every one. Of about 180,000 clones listed, around 88% are singletons. The source material was peripheral blood. Receptors originate from a woman aged 25-40 years with acute or convalescent COVID-19. Each CDR3 is given with its conserved first and last residue. A D gene is named only where the DNA matches it firmly. Not every row has a clone size; where given, it reads once, few, many or a size class.

clone_size | cdr3_length | j_call | v_call | d_call | cdr3_aa | cdr3_nt
- | 14 | TRBJ1-1 | TRBV6-5 | - | CASSRGGGNTEAFF | TGTGCCAGCAGCCGGGGCGGGGGCAACACTGAAGCTTTCTTT
- | 18 | TRBJ1-4 | TRBV12-1 | - | CASSFSGWAGGTNEKLFF | -
- | 11 | TRBJ2-1 | TRBV12-3/TRBV12-4 | - | CASSFYNEQFF | TGTGCCAGCAGCTTCTACAATGAGCAGTTCTTC
- | 12 | TRBJ1-1 | TRBV3-1/TRBV3-2 | TRBD1 | CASSHRGGRAFF | TGTGCCAGCAGCCACCGAGGGGGCAGGGCTTTCTTT
- | 12 | TRBJ2-1 | TRBV28 | - | CASKGLYNEQFF | TGTGCCAGCAAGGGACTGTACAATGAGCAGTTCTTC
- | 13 | TRBJ2-2 | TRBV14 | - | CASSQITFGELFF | TGTGCCAGCAGCCAAATTACTTTCGGGGAGCTGTTTTTT
few | 13 | TRBJ2-7 | TRBV7-2 | - | CASSSPGFGEQYF | TGTGCCAGCAGCTCTCCAGGGTTCGGCGAGCAGTACTTC
- | 13 | TRBJ1-1 | TRBV29-1 | - | CSVTPRENTEAFF | TGCAGCGTTACCCCCCGAGAGAACACTGAAGCTTTCTTT
- | 21 | TRBJ1-3 | TRBV21-1 | - | CASSKVVVPPVHDSSGNTIYF | TGTGCCAGCAGCAAAGTTGTGGTTCCCCCCGTCCACGACAGCTCTGGAAACACCATATATTTT
few | 15 | TRBJ2-1 | TRBV5-6 | - | CASSLVLAAYNEQFF | TGTGCCAGCAGCTTGGTACTAGCAGCCTACAATGAGCAGTTCTTC
- | 14 | TRBJ1-2 | TRBV3-1/TRBV3-2 | - | CASSHGGVGRGYTF | TGTGCCAGCAGCCATGGAGGGGTTGGTCGCGGCTACACCTTC
- | 14 | TRBJ2-5 | TRBV24-1 | TRBD2 | CATLGTAGEETQYF | TGTGCCACCTTGGGCACTGCGGGGGAAGAGACCCAGTACTTC
- | 14 | TRBJ2-1 | TRBV6-2/TRBV6-3 | - | CASSRLSSYNEQFF | TGTGCCAGCAGTAGACTAAGCTCCTACAATGAGCAGTTCTTC
- | 8 | TRBJ2-7 | TRBV5-4 | - | CASSRSFF | TGTGCCAGCAGCAGGAGCTTTTTC
- | 13 | TRBJ1-1 | TRBV28 | - | CASVAAGRAEAFF | TGTGCCAGCGTAGCGGCCGGGAGGGCTGAAGCTTTCTTT
- | 18 | TRBJ1-6 | TRBV4-1 | - | CASSQAPPRVSYNSPLHF | TGCGCCAGCAGCCAAGCTCCCCCCAGGGTCTCCTATAATTCACCCCTCCACTTT
- | 11 | TRBJ1-1 | TRBV30 | - | CAWGRGTEAFF | TGTGCCTGGGGCCGGGGGACTGAAGCTTTCTTT
- | 15 | TRBJ1-2 | TRBV7-9 | - | CASSLGQAANYGYTF | TGTGCCAGCAGCTTAGGGCAGGCCGCTAACTATGGCTACACCTTC
- | 14 | TRBJ2-1 | TRBV19 | TRBD2 | CASKRLAETNEQFF | TGTGCCAGTAAAAGACTAGCGGAGACCAATGAGCAGTTCTTC
- | 14 | TRBJ1-6 | TRBV28 | - | CASSPHQGGSPLHF | TGTGCCAGCAGTCCCCATCAGGGCGGTTCACCCCTCCACTTT
- | 15 | TRBJ1-3 | TRBV11-3 | TRBD1 | CASRLGQVSGNTIYF | TGTGCCAGCAGGCTGGGACAGGTCTCTGGAAACACCATATATTTT
- | 16 | TRBJ1-3 | TRBV6-6 | - | CASSYMRPGTGNTIYF | TGTGCCAGCAGTTACATGCGACCGGGAACTGGAAACACCATATATTTT
few | 12 | TRBJ2-5 | TRBV6-5 | - | CASSLMRGTQYF | TGTGCCAGCAGTCTTATGAGAGGGACCCAGTACTTC
- | 16 | TRBJ2-3 | TRBV30 | - | CAWSVLGQKRGDTQYF | TGTGCCTGGAGTGTCCTCGGACAGAAAAGGGGAGATACGCAGTATTTT
- | 14 | TRBJ2-1 | TRBV11-3 | TRBD2 | CASKGTSGGNEQFF | TGTGCCAGCAAAGGGACTAGCGGGGGAAATGAGCAGTTCTTC
- | 13 | TRBJ1-1 | TRBV13 | - | CASSLLDGAEAFF | TGTGCCAGCAGCTTACTTGACGGGGCTGAAGCTTTCTTT
once | 13 | TRBJ1-2 | TRBV6-5 | TRBD1 | CASSRDSVGGYTF | TGTGCCAGCAGTCGGGACAGCGTGGGTGGCTACACCTTC
- | 14 | TRBJ2-7 | TRBV5-4 | - | CASSLDRYSYEQYF | TGTGCCAGCAGCCTGGACAGATACTCCTACGAGCAGTACTTC
- | 13 | TRBJ1-1 | TRBV28 | TRBD1 | CASGHRGNTEAFF | TGTGCCAGCGGACACAGGGGGAACACTGAAGCTTTCTTT
- | 14 | TRBJ1-1 | TRBV18 | - | CASSPPQGLAEAFF | TGTGCCAGCTCACCACCGCAGGGGCTCGCTGAAGCTTTCTTT
- | 14 | TRBJ2-7 | TRBV5-1 | TRBD2 | CASMTGGYSYEQYF | TGCGCCAGCATGACGGGAGGGTATTCCTACGAGCAGTACTTC
- | 14 | TRBJ1-4 | TRBV5-6 | TRBD1 | CASSRGTGGKKLFF | TGTGCCAGCAGCCGCGGGACAGGGGGTAAAAAACTGTTTTTT
- | 16 | TRBJ2-1 | TRBV7-6 | TRBD2 | CASSFSSGSRYNEQFF | TGTGCCAGCAGCTTTTCTAGCGGGAGTCGCTACAATGAGCAGTTCTTC
- | 12 | TRBJ2-7 | TRBV28 | - | CASSSTPGLFHF | TGTGCCAGCAGTTCTACCCCGGGACTCTTTCACTTC
- | 13 | TRBJ2-6 | TRBV7-9 | - | CASSSVGANVLTF | TGTGCCAGCAGTTCTGTCGGGGCCAACGTCCTGACTTTC
- | 18 | TRBJ2-4 | TRBV2 | - | CASSDLLTGTLAKNIQYF | TGTGCCAGCAGTGATCTCCTGACAGGCACCCTAGCCAAAAACATTCAGTACTTC
- | 13 | TRBJ1-1 | TRBV15 | - | CATSRDYRLEAFF | TGTGCCACCAGCAGAGATTACAGGCTGGAAGCTTTCTTT
- | 12 | TRBJ2-5 | TRBV7-6 | - | CASSFRRETQYF | TGTGCCAGCAGCTTTCGGAGAGAGACCCAGTACTTC
- | 14 | TRBJ1-4 | TRBV5-1 | TRBD1 | CASSLTGAREKLFF | TGCGCCAGCAGCTTGACAGGGGCAAGGGAAAAACTGTTTTTT
- | 15 | TRBJ1-3 | TRBV7-2 | - | CASSLDHNAGNTIYF | TGTGCCAGCAGCTTAGACCACAACGCTGGAAACACCATATATTTT